This T cell receptor beta chain was observed in a study of post-analysis software for immune sequencing data. Study-level points and caveats: TRBV5-6, TRBV5-1 and TRBV20-1 belonged to a set of roughly five TRBV segments that were more frequent in patients than controls.

With regard to this clonotype: Its target is not known.

TCR beta cDNA libraries included unique molecular identifiers. TCRdb re-called the PCR reads through MiXCR, storing one row per CDR3 protein. The repertoire holds some 690,000 distinct CDR3 sequences, 30% seen once, with around 0.6% in the top ten. With 10 bases removed from V and 5 bases from J, the gap between germline ends came to 15 bases. The CDR3 is 13 amino acids. CDR1 is LNHNV and CDR2 is YYDKDF in the germline V gene (reference sequence). The chain uses TRBV15 and TRBJ2-1, with TRBD1 as a possible D gene (6 bases). This sequence was found in a girl aged 10 to 17 with multiple sclerosis. Sequencing was carried out using blood. CDR3 amino acids: CAISDSLDNEQFF. DNA of the CDR3: TGTGCCATCTCGGACAGCCTTGACAATGAGCAGTTCTTC. The full variable domain, with the rest looked up from reference TRBV15 and TRBJ2-1, is DAMVIQNPRYQVTQFGKPVTLSCSQTLNHNVMYWYQQKSSQAPKLLFHYYDKDFNNEADTPDNFQSRRPNTSFCFLDIRSPGLGDTAMYLCAISDSLDNEQFFGPGTRLTVL.